These T cell receptor beta chains were read from a single sample in a study of blood T cell repertoires in COVID-19. Sequencing was performed with immunoSEQ multiplex PCR; in TCRdb, only in-frame clones are kept and a portion is missing. The table lists about 150,000 clones, roughly nine tenths of them singletons. Sequenced sample: peripheral blood. These TCRs come from a middle-aged man with acute or convalescent COVID-19. Both conserved end residues are part of each CDR3. The D gene is left open where the match is weak. Where a row states a size, it is once, few, many or the class of an expanded clone; other rows omit it.

D	size	V	length	J	CDR3	DNA
TRBD1	-	TRBV4-1	15	TRBJ1-1	CASSQGQGRSTEAFF	TGCGCCAGCAGCCAGGGACAGGGCCGGAGCACTGAAGCTTTCTTT
TRBD1	-	TRBV5-1	16	TRBJ2-1	CASSPTAGTGGAEQFF	TGCGCCAGCAGCCCCACAGCCGGGACAGGGGGCGCTGAGCAGTTCTTC
-	-	TRBV28	15	TRBJ2-2	CASSLGGGGTGELFF	TGTGCCAGCAGTTTGGGGGGAGGGGGCACCGGGGAGCTGTTTTTT
TRBD1	-	TRBV7-8	15	TRBJ2-1	CASSPRQGVYNEQFF	TGTGCCAGCAGCCCCAGACAGGGGGTTTACAATGAGCAGTTCTTC
TRBD1	-	TRBV10-3	14	TRBJ2-5	CATQGQGNQETQYF	TGTGCCACCCAGGGACAGGGAAACCAAGAGACCCAGTACTTC
-	-	TRBV15	17	TRBJ1-5	CATSRDLTVSGHQPQHF	TGTGCCACCAGCAGAGATCTTACGGTGTCAGGGCATCAGCCCCAGCATTTT
TRBD1	-	TRBV5-6	14	TRBJ1-1	CASRITGADTEAFF	TGTGCCAGCAGGATAACAGGGGCGGACACTGAAGCTTTCTTT
TRBD2	-	TRBV28	15	TRBJ2-1	CASSIAGGHYNEQFF	TGTGCCAGTAGTATAGCGGGAGGTCATTACAATGAGCAGTTCTTC
-	few	TRBV7-9	15	TRBJ1-6	CASSLGDRYNSPLHF	TGTGCCAGCAGCTTAGGCGACAGATATAATTCACCCCTCCACTTT
-	few	TRBV4-1	18	TRBJ1-6	CASSQDSGGSSGRSPLHF	TGCGCCAGCAGCCAAGATTCCGGGGGAAGCTCGGGCAGATCACCCCTCCACTTT
TRBD1	-	TRBV7-8	15	TRBJ1-1	CASSSTGESGTEAFF	TGTGCCAGCAGCTCAACAGGGGAATCTGGGACTGAAGCTTTCTTT
-	-	TRBV6-6	16	TRBJ1-4	CASSYGEGRANEKLFF	TGTGCCAGCAGTTACGGGGAGGGGCGGGCTAATGAAAAACTGTTTTTT
-	once	TRBV7-3	13	TRBJ1-2	CASSLNQNYGYTF	TGTGCCAGCAGCTTAAATCAAAACTATGGCTACACCTTC
-	-	TRBV10-3	9	TRBJ1-5	CASGQPQHF	TGTGCTTCGGGACAGCCCCAGCATTTT
-	-	TRBV2	13	TRBJ2-1	CASPGVTYNEQFF	TGTGCCAGCCCGGGAGTTACCTACAATGAGCAGTTCTTC
-	-	TRBV4-3	15	TRBJ1-5	CASSQGRDWGQPQHF	TGCGCCAGCAGCCAAGGCAGGGATTGGGGTCAGCCCCAGCATTTT